The 32 T cell receptor beta chains reported below all come from one sample, sequenced in a study of regulatory T cells. Study-level points and caveats: In CD3G-deficient patients, conventional CD4+ T cells were enriched for hydrophobic CDR3 residues at positions 6 and 7.

The primer mix had 52 TRBV and 13 TRBJ primers. Only in-frame clones appear in the TCRdb table, and some are missing; sequencing was by immunoSEQ multiplex PCR. The data contain some 29,000 clones, about 90% of them seen just once; the ten biggest clones take up approximately 1.5%. Their specific antigens are unknown. Sequencing input: conventional CD4+ T cells sorted from blood. The source of these receptors is a person aged 18 to 35 with CD3G deficiency.

This clone was recorded only once. Other nucleotide sequences in the sample specify the same CDR3. V and J are TRBV28 and TRBJ2-7, with unresolved D. The V gene lost 2 bases and the J gene lost 5 bases, with 13 bases spanning the gap. Per germline, CDR1 MDHEN and CDR2 SYDVKM. The CDR3 extends over 14 amino acids. CDR3 sequence reads: CASSLGGRSNEQYF. The DNA of the CDR3 is TGTGCCAGCAGTTTAGGTGGAAGGTCCAACGAGCAGTACTTC.

The J gene is TRBJ2-7, the V gene TRBV6-1, with 13 bases aligning to TRBD2. CDR3 length: 14 residues. The ends lost 6 bases at V and 7 bases at J; junction bases unmatched: 6. Per the germline V gene, CDR1 is MNHNS and CDR2 is SASEGT. The CDR3 spells CASSPTSGGTEQYF. The CDR3 DNA reads as TGTGCCAGCAGCCCGACTAGCGGGGGGACAGAGCAGTACTTC.

The chain recombines TRBV7-9 with TRBJ1-5; maybe TRBD1 (5 bases). Germline CDR1 is SEHNR and CDR2 is FQNEAQ (reference sequence). This CDR3 spans 13 amino acids. V was shortened by 2 bases and J by 5 bases, with 7 bases between the two germline ends. The CDR3 DNA is TGTGCCAGCAGCTTATCCAGGGATCAGCCCCAGCATTTT. Protein: CASSLSRDQPQHF.

The rearrangement links TRBV7-2 to TRBJ1-3; 7 bases match TRBD1. CDR1 and CDR2 (germline): SGHTA, FQGNSA. V lost 2 bases to trimming and J lost 2 bases; unmatched junction nucleotides: 6. This CDR3 has 16 amino acids. The CDR3 DNA reads as TGTGCCAGCAGCTTAAAAGGGGGCAGGGCTGGAAACACCATATATTTT. Translation gives CASSLKGGRAGNTIYF.

J is TRBJ2-4 and V is TRBV7-2; D is unresolved. V was clipped by 4 bases and J by 2 bases, with 12 bases between them. The germline gives CDR1 SGHTA, CDR2 FQGNSA. The CDR3 spans 15 residues. The CDR3 nucleotides are TGTGCCAGCAGCTCTTGGGTGGGATCCAAAAACATTCAGTACTTC. Its translation is CASSSWVGSKNIQYF. The whole variable domain, remainder taken from reference TRBV7-2 and TRBJ2-4, is GAGVSQSPSNKVTEKGKDVELRCDPISGHTALYWYRQSLGQGLEFLIYFQGNSAPDKSGLPSDRFSAERTGGSVSTLTIQRTQQEDSAVYLCASSSWVGSKNIQYFGAGTRLSVL.

This clone has only a few counts. The chain is built from TRBV6-6 and TRBJ1-1; D not resolved. There are 15 residues in the CDR3. Deletions cut 6 bases from V and 7 bases from J, with 21 bases between. Per germline, CDR1 MNHNY and CDR2 SVGAGI (reference sequence). The CDR3: CASRRTSGSTDEAFF. As DNA, the CDR3 is TGTGCCAGCAGGCGAACTTCCGGGAGCACCGATGAAGCTTTCTTT.

The V and J genes are TRBV11-3 and TRBJ2-5, with D perhaps TRBD1 (6 bases). CDR1 and CDR2 from the germline V gene are SGHNT and YENEEA. The V and J ends lost 3 bases and 3 bases respectively, with 14 bases between them. CDR3 length: 15 residues. In DNA, the CDR3 is TGTGCCAGCAGCTTGGGCAGGGGAAGAGAAGAGACCCAGTACTTC. Protein: CASSLGRGREETQYF.

Regarding this clone: One junction end disagrees with the germline gene, perhaps due to a read error. The rearrangement uses TRBV6-5 and TRBJ1-2, with TRBD1 as a possible D gene (5 bases). The CDR3 contains 14 residues. CDR1 MNHEY and CDR2 SVGAGI come from the germline V gene. The CDR3 protein is CASSYSRGSYGYTF. Here the CDR3 DNA reads TGTGCCAGCAGCTACTCACGGGGGTCCTATGGCTACACCTTC.

This clone was seen only once. The V gene is TRBV5-1, the J gene TRBJ1-1; D remains ambiguous. CDR1 SGHRS and CDR2 YFSETQ come from the germline V gene. Trimming shortened V by 3 bases and J by 1 base, and 7 bases separated the two germline ends. The CDR3 runs 13 residues. Here the CDR3 DNA reads TGCGCCAGCAGCTCGATAGGGAACACTGAAGCTTTCTTT. Protein product: CASSSIGNTEAFF.

This clone was seen more than once but under ten times. The chain employs TRBV6-6 and TRBJ1-2; 8 bases map to TRBD1. The CDR3 totals 13 residues. CDR1 MNHNY and CDR2 SVGAGI come from the germline V gene (reference sequence). Trimming cost V 6 bases and J 9 bases; bases outside gene matches: 9. The CDR3 nucleotides read TGTGCCAGCAGCCAGTCGGACAGGGAAAGCTACACCTTC. Its translation is CASSQSDRESYTF.

In its sample, this clone was seen once. V usage is TRBV7-2 and J usage is TRBJ1-1; D possibly corresponds to TRBD1 (6 bases). The germline V gene encodes CDR1 SGHTA and CDR2 FQGNSA. The CDR3 has 16 residues. V lost 1 base to trimming and J lost 1 base, with 13 bases between them. The CDR3 DNA reads as TGTGCCAGCAGCTTAGATATGTGGGGGCGGAACACTGAAGCTTTCTTT. Translated, it gives CASSLDMWGRNTEAFF.

J is TRBJ1-5 and V is TRBV19; D not resolved. CDR1 LNHDA and CDR2 SQIVND come from the germline V gene (reference sequence). V gave up 4 bases and J gave up 5 bases, with 18 bases separating them. This CDR3 spans 16 amino acids. In nucleotides, the CDR3 is TGTGCCAGTAGTACACAGCACCGGGGAGGTGATCAGCCCCAGCATTTT. Its protein is CASSTQHRGGDQPQHF.

V is TRBV21-1 and J is TRBJ2-2. TRBV21-1 is tagged as a pseudogene. The CDR3 loop spans 19 amino acids. CDR3 DNA sequence: TGTGCCAGCAGCAAAACAGAAGTAGTCAGCGAGCCCCCGAGCGGGGAGCTGTTTTTT. Translation: CASSKTEVVSEPPSGELFF.

The rearrangement uses TRBV5-1 and TRBJ2-1; D remains ambiguous. V lost 4 bases and J lost 8, with 19 bases in between. The germline CDR1 and CDR2 sequences are SGHRS and YFSETQ. The CDR3 length is 15 residues. CDR3 coding DNA: TGCGCCAGCAGCCCAGGCCCTAGTCTTATTCATGAGCAGTTCTTC. Its protein is CASSPGPSLIHEQFF.

The rearrangement uses TRBV10-1 and TRBJ2-5, with 11 bases that match TRBD2. V lost 5 bases, J lost 4 bases, and 9 bases stayed unmatched. This CDR3 is 16 amino acids long. Germline CDR1 WNHNN, CDR2 SYGVQD (reference sequence). CDR3 sequence (DNA): TGCGCCAGCAGTAGACCGACTAGCGGGGCAGCAGAGACCCAGTACTTC. This translates into CASSRPTSGAAETQYF.

The chain has TRBV6-1 and TRBJ2-7, with TRBD2 matching 8 bases. The CDR3 length is 16 residues. Germline V lookup: CDR1 MNHNS, CDR2 SASEGT. J gave up 1 base and V 2 bases, and 7 bases lay outside the gene matches. The CDR3 DNA follows: TGTGCCAGCAGTGAATGGTCTAGCGGGCTATCCTACGAGCAGTACTTC. Translated: CASSEWSSGLSYEQYF.

The V gene is TRBV7-9, the J gene TRBJ2-1; maybe TRBD1 (5 bases). Per the germline V gene, CDR1 is SEHNR and CDR2 is FQNEAQ (reference sequence). V was cut by 6 bases and J by 7 bases, with 16 bases left in between. The CDR3 loop spans 14 amino acids. This CDR3 reads CASSSFVKGNEQFF. CDR3 sequence (DNA): TGTGCCAGCAGTTCATTCGTCAAGGGGAATGAGCAGTTCTTC.

The gene calls are TRBV5-1 and TRBJ1-2, with 7 bases lining up with TRBD1. CDR3 length: 17 amino acids. CDR1 is SGHRS, CDR2 YFSETQ, per germline. Trimming cost V 0 bases and J 4 bases; bases outside gene matches: 12. As DNA, the CDR3 is TGCGCCAGCAGCTTGGGTATAGGGGACAGAGGACGCTATGGCTACACCTTC. It codes for CASSLGIGDRGRYGYTF. The full variable domain, with the rest looked up from reference TRBV5-1 and TRBJ1-2, is KAGVTQTPRYLIKTRGQQVTLSCSPISGHRSVSWYQQTPGQGLQFLFEYFSETQRNKGNFPGRFSGRQFSNSRSEMNVSTLELGDSALYLCASSLGIGDRGRYGYTFGSGTRLTVV.

The chain combines TRBV9 with TRBJ2-7, with D possibly being TRBD2 (6 bases). Trimming stripped 3 bases from V and 3 bases from J, with 13 bases between. Germline CDR1 is SGDLS and CDR2 is YYNGEE. The CDR3 sequence is 14 residues long. CDR3 region: CASSGRLEVYEQYV. CDR3 DNA: TGTGCCAGCAGCGGACGACTAGAAGTCTACGAGCAGTACGTC.

The rearrangement uses TRBV10-2 and TRBJ2-3; D may be TRBD2 (5 bases). V was trimmed by 3 bases and J by 10 bases, leaving 17 bases between them. This CDR3 has 14 residues. Germline V gives CDR1 WSHSY, CDR2 SAAADI. The CDR3 is CASSENLAGRAQYF. CDR3 nucleotides: TGCGCCAGCAGTGAAAACCTCGCGGGTCGGGCGCAGTATTTT.

This chain uses TRBV6-1 with TRBJ2-3; D possibly corresponds to TRBD2 (6 bases). The CDR3 is made up of 14 amino acids. The V end lost 10 bases, the J end lost 0 bases, and 14 bases lay between the germline ends. Germline CDR1 is MNHNS and CDR2 is SASEGT. The CDR3 coding sequence is TGTGCCACCTCACTAGGAGGGAGCACAGATACGCAGTATTTT. Translating it yields CATSLGGSTDTQYF.

The chain has TRBV6-1 and TRBJ1-1; D unclear. Trimming pared 0 bases from V and 5 bases from J, leaving 13 bases between. Germline CDR1 is MNHNS and CDR2 is SASEGT. This CDR3 is built from 15 residues. The CDR3: CASSEAAPPRTEAFF. CDR3 coding DNA: TGTGCCAGCAGTGAAGCGGCGCCCCCGAGGACTGAAGCTTTCTTT.

The V call is TRBV10-3, the J call TRBJ1-6, with 12 nucleotides matching TRBD1. Germline V gives CDR1 ENHRY, CDR2 SYGVKD. There are 16 residues in the CDR3. Losses at the gene ends were 6 bases for V and 13 bases for J; bases not matched to a gene: 13. CDR3 in DNA: TGTGCCATCAGCCCGGGACAGGGGGCGCGGGGGGGGCCCCTCCACTTT. The encoded protein is CAISPGQGARGGPLHF.

The gene calls are TRBV10-3 and TRBJ2-1; 7 bases align to TRBD2. Germline V CDR1 and CDR2: ENHRY, SYGVKD. V lost 3 bases to trimming and J lost 7 bases; unmatched junction nucleotides: 12. The CDR3 length is 16 residues. As DNA, the CDR3 is TGTGCCATCAGTGAAATCAGGGCGGGAGTAGGAAATGAGCAGTTCTTC. It encodes CAISEIRAGVGNEQFF.

This chain joins TRBV4-2 and TRBJ2-2, with 12 positions matching TRBD2. V shed 4 bases, J shed 6 bases, and the junction held 12 bases outside the gene matches. In germline, CDR1 is LGHNA, CDR2 YNFKEQ. The CDR3 sequence is 18 residues long. The CDR3 DNA follows: TGTGCCAGCAGCCTGGAACGGACTAGCGGGGAACGCCCCGGGGAGCTGTTTTTT. Protein product: CASSLERTSGERPGELFF.

V and J are TRBV9 and TRBJ1-4; D gene uncertain. Germline CDR1 SGDLS, CDR2 YYNGEE. V lost 0 bases and J lost 4, with 10 bases in between. This CDR3 contains 15 residues. As DNA, the CDR3 is TGTGCCAGCAGCGTAGATTCCGGGGATAATGAAAAACTGTTTTTT. Amino acids: CASSVDSGDNEKLFF.

The rearrangement uses TRBV5-5 and TRBJ2-1; TRBD1 is a possible D gene (5 bases). This CDR3 has 15 amino acids. V was pared by 2 bases and J by 2 bases, with 11 bases between. Looked up from germline, CDR1 is SGHKS and CDR2 is YYEKEE (reference sequence). The CDR3 DNA reads TGTGCCAGCAGCTTAGGGCCACAGGCCTACAATGAGCAGTTCTTC. Translation gives CASSLGPQAYNEQFF.

CDR3 protein: CASTRGQGVWNEQFF. The CDR3 region has the DNA TGTGCCAGCACCAGGGGACAGGGGGTTTGGAATGAGCAGTTCTTC. The chain combines TRBV6-6 with TRBJ2-1, with 11 bases identical to TRBD1. Germline CDR1 is MNHNY and CDR2 is SVGAGI (reference sequence). With 7 bases clipped from V and 7 bases from J, the junction kept 9 bases outside the gene matches. The CDR3 length is 15 residues.

The CDR3 DNA follows: TGTGCCAGCAGTGTTGGGGGTGTGGGAGGGGGTTCACCCCTCCACTTT. This codes for CASSVGGVGGGSPLHF. The chain carries TRBV6-1 and TRBJ1-6; a weak D match, TRBD1 (6 bases). V was pared by 4 bases and J by 9 bases, with 19 bases between. Germline assignment: CDR1 MNHNS and CDR2 SASEGT. The CDR3 spans 16 residues.

The rearrangement joins TRBV7-9 to TRBJ2-5, with 11 bases aligning to TRBD2. Trimming removed 2 bases from V and 5 bases from J; junction bases left unmatched: 1. Germline-derived CDR1 and CDR2 are SEHNR and FQNEAQ (reference sequence). This CDR3 spans 14 amino acids. Here the CDR3 reads CASSLIAGGETQYF. CDR3 nucleotides: TGTGCCAGCAGCTTAATAGCGGGGGGGGAGACCCAGTACTTC.

The chain employs TRBV5-1 and TRBJ2-3; possibly TRBD2 for D (5 bases). Trimming took 2 bases from V and 2 from J, leaving 9 bases between them. CDR1 is SGHRS, CDR2 YFSETQ, per germline. The CDR3 contains 14 residues. DNA of the CDR3: TGCGCCAGCAGCTTAGCGGAGAACACAGATACGCAGTATTTT. Translating it yields CASSLAENTDTQYF.

The chain employs TRBV5-4 and TRBJ2-2; D may match TRBD1 or TRBD2 (5 bases each). The CDR3 is 14 residues long. Germline CDR1 is SGHNT and CDR2 is YYREEE (reference sequence). V lost 0 bases to trimming and J lost 6 bases, with 9 bases between them. The CDR3 loop is CASSLGGSAGELFF. As DNA, the CDR3 is TGTGCCAGCAGCTTGGGGGGGTCCGCCGGGGAGCTGTTTTTT.